The 4 T cell receptor beta chains below all came from one sample that was sequenced in a study of OX40 agonist ivuxolimab in advanced cancers. This table comes from immunoSEQ multiplex PCR, and its TCRdb copy is limited to in-frame clones, with some not included. The repertoire has around 30,000 clones, roughly 90% of them found once; the top ten carry roughly a tenth. Sequenced material: CD4+ or CD8+ T cells sorted from blood, taken in a trial of the OX40 agonist ivuxolimab. These receptors were obtained from an adult with an advanced solid tumor such as melanoma, head and neck, liver or kidney cancer.

This sequence joins TRBV9 and TRBJ2-2; D uncertain. The V gene lost 3 bases and the J gene lost 0 bases, with 3 bases spanning the gap. In germline, CDR1 is SGDLS, CDR2 YYNGEE. The CDR3 extends over 13 amino acids. In DNA form, the CDR3 reads TGTGCCAGCAGCGAAACGAACACCGGGGAGCTGTTTTTT. Translation: CASSETNTGELFF.

The V and J genes are TRBV27 and TRBJ1-3; 7 positions agree with TRBD1. Germline lookup yields CDR1 MNHEY and CDR2 SMNVEV (reference sequence). The CDR3 runs to 15 residues. J gave up 4 bases and V 2 bases, and 5 bases lay outside the gene matches. The CDR3, as DNA: TGTGCCAGCAGTTTAGACAGGGCTGCAGGAAACACCATATATTTT. Its translation: CASSLDRAAGNTIYF.

The chain links TRBV6-4 to TRBJ2-1; 7 positions agree with TRBD2. With V trimmed by 5 bases and J by 2 bases, 6 bases remained unmatched. The CDR3 runs 15 residues. The V gene's germline CDR1 is MRHNA and CDR2 SNTAGT. CDR3 sequence reads: CASSSGLTAYNEQFF. The CDR3 bases are TGTGCCAGCAGTTCGGGACTAACAGCCTACAATGAGCAGTTCTTC.

The chain is built from TRBV27 and TRBJ2-1; D possibly corresponds to TRBD2 (5 bases). The CDR3 sequence is 14 residues long. From germline, CDR1 is MNHEY and CDR2 SMNVEV (reference sequence). The V end was cut by 3 bases, the J end by 4 bases, with 10 bases between. CDR3 sequence (DNA): TGTGCCAGCAGTTTGTCCGGACTTTACAATGAGCAGTTCTTC. Protein sequence: CASSLSGLYNEQFF.